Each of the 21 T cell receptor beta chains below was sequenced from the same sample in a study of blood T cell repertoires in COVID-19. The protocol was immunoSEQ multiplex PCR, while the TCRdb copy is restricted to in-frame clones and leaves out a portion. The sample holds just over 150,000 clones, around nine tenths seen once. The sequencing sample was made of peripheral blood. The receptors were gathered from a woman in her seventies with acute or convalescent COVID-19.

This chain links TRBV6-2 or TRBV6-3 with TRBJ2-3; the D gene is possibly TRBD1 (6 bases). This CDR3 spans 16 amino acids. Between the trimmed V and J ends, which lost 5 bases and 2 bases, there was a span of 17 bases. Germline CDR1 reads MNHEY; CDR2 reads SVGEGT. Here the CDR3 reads CASSKDRDTLTDTQYF. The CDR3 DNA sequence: TGTGCCAGCAGTAAAGACCGGGACACCCTCACAGATACGCAGTATTTT.

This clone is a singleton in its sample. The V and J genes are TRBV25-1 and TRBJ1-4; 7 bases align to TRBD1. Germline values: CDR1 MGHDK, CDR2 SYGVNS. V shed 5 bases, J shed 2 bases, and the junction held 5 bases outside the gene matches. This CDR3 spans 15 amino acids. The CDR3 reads CASSLAGQTNEKLFF. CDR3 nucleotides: TGTGCCAGCAGTTTGGCGGGACAGACTAATGAAAAACTGTTTTTT.

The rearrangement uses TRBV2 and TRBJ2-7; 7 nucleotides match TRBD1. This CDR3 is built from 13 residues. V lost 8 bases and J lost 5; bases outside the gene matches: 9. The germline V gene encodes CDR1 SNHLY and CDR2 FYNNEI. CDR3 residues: CASSPRGNNEQYV. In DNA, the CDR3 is TGTGCCAGCTCTCCCAGGGGGAATAACGAGCAGTACGTC.

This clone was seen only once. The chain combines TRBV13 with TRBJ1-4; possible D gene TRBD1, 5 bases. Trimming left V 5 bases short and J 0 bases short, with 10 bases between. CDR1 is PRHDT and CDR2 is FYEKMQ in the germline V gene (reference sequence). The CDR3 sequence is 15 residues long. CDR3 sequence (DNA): TGTGCCAGCAGCCCGCTAGGGGCAACTAATGAAAAACTGTTTTTT. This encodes CASSPLGATNEKLFF.

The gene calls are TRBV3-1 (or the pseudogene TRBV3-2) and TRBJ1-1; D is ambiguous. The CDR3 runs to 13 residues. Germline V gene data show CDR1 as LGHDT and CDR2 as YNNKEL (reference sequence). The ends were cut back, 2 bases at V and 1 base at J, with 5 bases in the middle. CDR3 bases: TGTGCCAGCAGCCAATCTTCGAACACTGAAGCTTTCTTT. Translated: CASSQSSNTEAFF.

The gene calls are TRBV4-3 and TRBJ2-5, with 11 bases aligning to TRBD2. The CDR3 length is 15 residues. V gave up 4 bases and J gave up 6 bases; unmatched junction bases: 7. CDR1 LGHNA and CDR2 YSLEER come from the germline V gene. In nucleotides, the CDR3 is TGCGCCAGCAGCCCTGTAGCGGGGGGGTCGAAGACCCAGTACTTC. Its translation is CASSPVAGGSKTQYF.

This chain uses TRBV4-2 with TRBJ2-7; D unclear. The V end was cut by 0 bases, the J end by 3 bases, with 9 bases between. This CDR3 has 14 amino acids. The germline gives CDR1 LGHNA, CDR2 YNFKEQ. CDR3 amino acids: CASSQDGRFYEQYF. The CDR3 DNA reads TGTGCCAGCAGCCAAGATGGGCGCTTCTACGAGCAGTACTTC.

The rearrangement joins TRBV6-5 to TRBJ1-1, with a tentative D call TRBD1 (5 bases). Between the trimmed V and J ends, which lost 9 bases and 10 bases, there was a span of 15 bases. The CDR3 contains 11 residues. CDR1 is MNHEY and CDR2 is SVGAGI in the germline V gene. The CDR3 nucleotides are TGTGCCAGTTTTGGGGCGGGAAGAGCTTTCTTT. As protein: CASFGAGRAFF.

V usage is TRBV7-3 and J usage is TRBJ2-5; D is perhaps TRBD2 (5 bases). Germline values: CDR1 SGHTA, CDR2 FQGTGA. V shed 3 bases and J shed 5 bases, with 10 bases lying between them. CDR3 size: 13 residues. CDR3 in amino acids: CASSFGVSETQYF. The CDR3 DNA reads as TGTGCCAGCAGCTTCGGGGTTAGCGAGACCCAGTACTTC.

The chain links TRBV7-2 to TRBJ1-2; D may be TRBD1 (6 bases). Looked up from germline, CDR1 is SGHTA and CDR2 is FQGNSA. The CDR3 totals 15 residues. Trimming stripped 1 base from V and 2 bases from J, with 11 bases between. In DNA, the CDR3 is TGTGCCAGCAGCTTAGTGGCAGGGGAGAACTATGGCTACACCTTC. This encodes CASSLVAGENYGYTF.

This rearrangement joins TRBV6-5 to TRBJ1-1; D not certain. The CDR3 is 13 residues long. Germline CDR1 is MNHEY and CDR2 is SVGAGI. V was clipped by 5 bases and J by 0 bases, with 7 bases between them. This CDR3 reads CASSRRVNTEAFF. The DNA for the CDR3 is TGTGCCAGCAGTCGGCGGGTGAACACTGAAGCTTTCTTT.

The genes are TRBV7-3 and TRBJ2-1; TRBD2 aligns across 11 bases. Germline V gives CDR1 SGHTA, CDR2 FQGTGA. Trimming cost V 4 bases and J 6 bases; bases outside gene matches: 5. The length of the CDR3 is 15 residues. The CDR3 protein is CASSSAGTSGNEQFF. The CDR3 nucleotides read TGTGCCAGCAGCTCCGCCGGGACTAGCGGCAATGAGCAGTTCTTC.

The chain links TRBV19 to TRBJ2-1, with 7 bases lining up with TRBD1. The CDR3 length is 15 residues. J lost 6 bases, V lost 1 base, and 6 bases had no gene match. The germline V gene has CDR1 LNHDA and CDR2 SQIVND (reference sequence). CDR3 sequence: CASSIVRQGSNEQFF. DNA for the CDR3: TGTGCCAGTAGTATAGTTCGACAGGGAAGCAATGAGCAGTTCTTC.

The CDR3 loop reads CASSLGGRGNIQYF. The CDR3 region has the DNA TGTGCCAGCAGTTTAGGGGGGCGGGGGAACATTCAGTACTTC. The chain links TRBV27 to TRBJ2-4; D is possibly TRBD2 (7 bases). CDR3 length: 14 amino acids. Germline V gene sequence: CDR1 MNHEY, CDR2 SMNVEV (reference sequence). V was pared by 2 bases and J by 7 bases, with 12 bases between.

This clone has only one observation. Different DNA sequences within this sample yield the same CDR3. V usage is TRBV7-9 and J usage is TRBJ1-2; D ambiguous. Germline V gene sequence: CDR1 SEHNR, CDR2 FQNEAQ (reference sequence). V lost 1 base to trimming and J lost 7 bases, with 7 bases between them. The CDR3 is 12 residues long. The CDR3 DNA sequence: TGTGCCAGCAGCTTAGAGAGCGGTGGCTACACCTTC. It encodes CASSLESGGYTF.

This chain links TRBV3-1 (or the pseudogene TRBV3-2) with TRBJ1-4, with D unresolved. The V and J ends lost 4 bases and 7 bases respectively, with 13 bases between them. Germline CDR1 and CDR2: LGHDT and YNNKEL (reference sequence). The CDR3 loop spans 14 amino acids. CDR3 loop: CASSLSPGGEKLFF. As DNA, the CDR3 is TGTGCCAGCAGCCTTTCACCCGGAGGTGAAAAACTGTTTTTT.

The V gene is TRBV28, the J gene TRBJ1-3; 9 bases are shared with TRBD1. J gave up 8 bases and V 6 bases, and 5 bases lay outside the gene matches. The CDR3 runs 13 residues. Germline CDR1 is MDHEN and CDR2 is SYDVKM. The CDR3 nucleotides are TGTGCCAGCAGGTCGGGACAGGGCCACACCATATATTTT. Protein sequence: CASRSGQGHTIYF.

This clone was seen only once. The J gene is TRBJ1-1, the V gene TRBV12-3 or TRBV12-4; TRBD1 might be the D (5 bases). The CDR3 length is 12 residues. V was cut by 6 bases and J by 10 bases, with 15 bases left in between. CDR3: CASSSPSGIAFF. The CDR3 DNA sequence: TGTGCCAGCAGCTCTCCGTCAGGGATAGCTTTCTTT.

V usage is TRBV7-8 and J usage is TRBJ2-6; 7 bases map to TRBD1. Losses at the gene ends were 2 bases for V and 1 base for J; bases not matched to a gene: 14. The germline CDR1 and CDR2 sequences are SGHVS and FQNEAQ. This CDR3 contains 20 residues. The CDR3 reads CASSLSHRRQGTSGANVLTF. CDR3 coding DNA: TGTGCCAGCAGCTTATCGCACCGGAGACAGGGAACTTCTGGGGCCAACGTCCTGACTTTC.

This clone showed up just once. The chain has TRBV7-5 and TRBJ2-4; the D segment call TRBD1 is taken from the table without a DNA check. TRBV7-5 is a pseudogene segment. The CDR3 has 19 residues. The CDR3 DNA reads TGTGCCAGAAGCTTAGGGGGGACAGGGGGCTATCGGACCAAAAACATTCAGTACTTC. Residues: CARSLGGTGGYRTKNIQYF.

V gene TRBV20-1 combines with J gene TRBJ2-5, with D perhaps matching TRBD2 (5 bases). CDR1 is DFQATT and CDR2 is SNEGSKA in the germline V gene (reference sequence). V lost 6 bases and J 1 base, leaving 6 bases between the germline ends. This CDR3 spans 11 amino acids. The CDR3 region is CSAGIQETQYF. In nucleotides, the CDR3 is TGCAGTGCCGGGATCCAAGAGACCCAGTACTTC.